This TCR beta chain was sequenced for a study of OX40 agonist ivuxolimab in advanced cancers. The CDR3 extends over 20 amino acids. V shed 3 bases, J shed 0 bases, and the junction held 14 bases outside the gene matches. Germline lookup yields CDR1 LNHDA and CDR2 SQIVND (reference sequence). Some clones are missing from TCRdb's copy, which holds only in-frame ones; the method was immunoSEQ multiplex PCR. The profile shows roughly 63,000 clones, about 88% of them singletons. Whole-study findings and limits: CD4+ and CD8+ T cells in blood underwent clonal expansion by week 6 at 0.1 to 3.0 mg/kg. The study did not work out the antigen specificity of the expanded peripheral T cells.

Notes on this clone: Antigen unknown.

This specimen was CD4+ or CD8+ T cells sorted from blood, taken in a trial of the OX40 agonist ivuxolimab. This sequence originates from an adult with an advanced solid tumor such as melanoma, head and neck, liver or kidney cancer. The chain is built from TRBV19 and TRBJ2-2; 9 bases match TRBD2. CDR3 amino acids: CASSIPGLAIPPTNTGELFF. The CDR3 bases are TGTGCCAGTAGTATCCCGGGACTAGCTATTCCTCCTACGAACACCGGGGAGCTGTTTTTT.